The entry below gives a single TCR beta chain sequence along with its context. Its target is not known. Other DNA sequences from this sample encode an identical CDR3 as well. This specimen comes from a study of cytomegalovirus exposure and HLA in healthy donors. Across the study: An earlier analysis found roughly 110 million unique TCR beta sequences from about 190 million T cells.

Whole-study results and caveats: Within the data, a cluster of highly shared sequence variants was likely a sequencing artifact. Follow-up analysis seemed to connect common viral pathogens with several of the most significant clusters identified.

PCR amplification relied on 60 Vbeta primers (plus 13 Jbeta primers). Libraries were prepared by immunoSEQ multiplex PCR; TCRdb keeps only in-frame clonotypes and omits some of them. This table has around 140,000 clones, approximately 70% appearing once. This TCR was recovered from a woman aged 55-69 years in good health and CMV-seronegative. Sequences were obtained from PBMCs.

Here the CDR3 DNA reads TGCGCCAGCAGCTTAACAGGGACTAATGAAAAACTGTTTTTT. This translates into CASSLTGTNEKLFF. The rearrangement uses TRBV5-1 and TRBJ1-4; a possible D gene is TRBD1 (6 bases). V was cut by 2 bases and J by 2 bases, with 7 bases left in between. Germline lookup yields CDR1 SGHRS and CDR2 YFSETQ. This CDR3 spans 14 amino acids.